Sequencing of this T cell receptor (beta chain) was carried out in a study of cytomegalovirus exposure and HLA in healthy donors (dated by TCRdb to the late 2010s). In the study overall: In an earlier analysis of approximately 500 of the donors, about 260 Gb of sequence data and about 110 million unique TCR beta sequences from 180 million or so T cells were reported. Approximately 310 gigabases of sequencing data and tens of millions of unique TCR sequences made up an early release that covered approximately 700 HLA-typed donors. Of the approximately 400 genotyped donors, less than 90% were placed in the genetic ancestry cluster associated with self-reported Caucasian donors. The study was designed to test whether signatures of past pathogen exposure could be identified by cataloging public T cell receptors. The study used immunosequencing to profile the T cell repertoires of hundreds of subjects and linked those repertoires to cytomegalovirus serostatus. A separate validation cohort of 100 to 150 different subjects was used in addition to the roughly 700-subject first cohort. High-throughput TCR immunosequencing, statistical association of individual TCRs with disease status, and machine learning were combined to predict cytomegalovirus infection status. In a later analysis, previously published TCR beta repertoires from 666 donors were re-analyzed and high-resolution HLA genotyping was added so that TCR occurrence patterns could be studied. Rather than using new phenotypic data, the later analysis identified candidate immune exposures from TCR beta sequences and from how often those sequences occurred across donors. In an earlier analysis of roughly 580 of the donors, high-throughput TCR beta sequencing was used to judge whether each TCR beta V gene segment behaved as functional or pseudogenic. Donor age, sex, ethnicity and CMV serostatus were collected together with the repertoire data. A later genetic analysis used genome-wide SNP genotypes for about three fifths of the 666 donors, treating that subset as a discovery cohort. Every repertoire in the discovery cohort had been generated on one and the same sequencing platform. Class I and class II HLA loci were covered by the typing at four-digit resolution. Typing coverage differed by locus: A, B, C, DRB1 and DQB1 were typed in about 629-640 donors, DQA1 in about 550, DPA1 in 600 to 610, and DPB1 in roughly 470. Because of strong linkage in the cohort, five DR-DQ haplotypes were treated as single units for association and clustering. Among 398 genotyped donors of the cohort, an average of roughly 230,000 unique TCR beta nucleotide sequences was sequenced per donor, of which roughly 17% were non-productive. Overall study results and their limits: In an earlier analysis of roughly 500 of the donors, most TCR beta V segments appeared in productive rearrangements about 90% or about 30% of the time, broadly matching IMGT annotations. In a later analysis, HLA-associated TCR beta chains showed more clonal expansion and lower generation probabilities than non-associated chains that were equally common. Only TCR beta chains were sequenced in this cohort, and the absence of alpha or paired-chain data limited detectable features. Because HLA typing was unavailable for some donors at each locus, only the typed subset was used in association tests. According to a later analysis, parvovirus B19, influenza, CMV and Epstein-Barr virus appeared linked to several top co-occurrence clusters. Roughly 15 rarely observed V segments, including chromosome 9 orphons, were excluded from the earlier analysis of approximately 600 of the donors because counts were too low. A further reported finding was that TCR beta sequences accurately predicted the HLA-A and HLA-B alleles for most subjects in the first cohort. In a later analysis, most CMV-associated TCR beta chains were found to appear HLA-restricted, with HLA associations seemingly driven largely by CMV exposure. According to a later genetic analysis, donors in an Asian-associated ancestry cluster had fewer N-insertions in productive TCRs than the approximately 670-donor mean. Cytomegalovirus status was reported to be diagnosed by the classifier with high specificity and sensitivity in both the original and validation cohorts. The study gave a list of roughly 150 TCR beta chains associated with cytomegalovirus. Assigning TCR associations to individual alleles was difficult when HLA alleles, especially DR and DQ, strongly co-occurred. A later analysis associated 16,951 TCR beta sequences with specific HLA alleles at a false discovery rate of 0.05. While some public TCRs were present in many individuals, most TCR sequences turned up only very rarely across donors. Because the 87-base-pair reads could not distinguish some IMGT-functional V segments, including TRBV6-2 and TRBV6-3, those segments were excluded. A cluster of highly shared sequence variants was judged likely to represent a technical artifact of the sequencing pipeline. Presence/absence analyses assumed roughly uniform sequencing depth across donors, an assumption that may not hold. According to the authors, the approach could potentially be generalized to other disease states and immunological phenotypes. Linkage disequilibrium might explain the correlated functional status among segregating V segments, but an unknown experimental factor could not be excluded. For the cohort, immune exposure information was limited to CMV serostatus. In a later genetic analysis, a missense DCLRE1C variant was associated with V-gene and J-gene trimming of TCR beta chains, and the association was replicated in an independent cohort. A later analysis found that TCR association rates varied across HLA loci, with DRB1 alleles showing the most associated TCRs and HLA-C alleles the fewest. In vitro tests confirmed that a few of the cytomegalovirus-associated TCR beta chains recognize cytomegalovirus antigens.

Inclusive of the bounding cysteine and phenylalanine, the CDR3 is 18 residues long. Only CDR3 DNA remains: 54 bases, in frame from the first base. Trimming leaves V shorter by 0 bases and J shorter by 6 bases, with the junction holding 13 bases beyond the gene matches. The germline V gene encodes CDR1 SGDLS and CDR2 YYNGEE. The library relied on the immunoSEQ multiplex PCR assay. For the multiplex PCR, a mixture combining 60 forward primers for TCR Vbeta segments and 13 reverse primers for TCR Jbeta segments was used. The CDR3 region of rearranged TCR beta genes was amplified from genomic DNA by a multiplex PCR assay. The amplified TCR beta libraries were sequenced on the Illumina HiSeq System as 87-base-pair reads. The source study handled its data this way. A later analysis tallied tens of millions of unique TCR beta chains across the approximately 670 repertoires, and approximately 9.9 million of those chains were shared by two or more donors. Raw reads were error-corrected and collapsed into unique sequences by a nearest-neighbor algorithm in which closely related sequences were merged to remove PCR and sequencing errors. Alignment of CDR3 sequences to IMGT reference sequences was used to assign V, D and J gene segments. For a sequence to be retained, a match of at least six nucleotides to both a V gene segment and a J gene segment was required. Rearrangements were classified as productive when the CDR3 lacked stop codons and remained in frame with V and J, and all other rearrangements were classified as non-productive. Following IMGT convention, CDR3 was defined as the stretch from the second conserved V-encoded cysteine to the conserved J-encoded phenylalanine. The earlier analysis of about 610 of the donors excluded sequences that lacked an unambiguous match to a single V gene segment. In an earlier analysis of 587 of the donors, V segments were called functional above 56.7% productive rearrangements and were called segregating when the between-donor standard deviation exceeded 5%. A statistical classification framework was built for diagnosing cytomegalovirus status from the catalog of TCR beta chain sequences. A later analysis assigned V and J genes by comparing TCR nucleotide sequences with IMGT/GENE-DB human TR gene sequences. In a later analysis, CDR3 sequences and most-parsimonious VDJ recombination scenarios were assigned using the TCRdist pipeline. In a later analysis, each TCR beta chain was defined by its CDR3 amino acid sequence together with its V-gene family, and reads without a unique V-gene family were excluded. To address suspected cross-contamination and a sequencing artifact, a later analysis removed several hundred highly shared, low-generation-probability nucleotide sequences. In a later analysis, a clonal expansion index for each public chain was calculated from normalized within-repertoire ranks of inferred template counts. A later analysis computed generation probabilities with a VDJ recombination model fitted to out-of-frame rearrangements, and checked the results against IGoR. A later analysis scored TCR-TCR, TCR-HLA and TCR-CMV co-occurrence with hypergeometric tests, applying a repertoire-size bias correction to TCR pairs. In a later analysis, false discovery rates were estimated by permuting HLA or CMV assignments 20 times. In a later analysis, co-occurring TCRs were grouped using DBSCAN, and TCRdist sequence similarity was added for clustering within HLA-allele-positive subsets. Repertoires with fewer than 30,000 or more than 120,000 public chains, plus five repertoires with anomalous nucleotide sharing, were excluded from co-occurrence clustering. TCRdb limited this immuneACCESS table to in-frame rearrangements with V and J called. A share of clones is missing; checked studies link under half to unresolved V genes, and the rest is unexplained. V, J and clone size are taken as reported in that table, and D and trimming were inferred from the DNA itself. This sample comprises approximately 220,000 clones, about 79% of them detected only once. The top ten constitute roughly 1.9% of the sample.

The cohort was made up of approximately 670 healthy bone marrow donors. All cohort members were sampled while nominally healthy, although unrecorded immune exposures were likely present. The donor was CMV seronegative and belonged to the group of more than 300 seronegative cohort members. Every donor gave a peripheral blood sample, and the peripheral blood mononuclear cells from that sample were used for TCR beta sequencing. Genomic DNA was extracted from the blood cell samples with the Qiagen DNeasy Blood Extraction Kit. Concerning this clone: Its recognized antigen is unknown. No base quality information exists; no much larger clone differs at one position.

Material for sequencing was PBMCs. The sequence was obtained from a male donor in good health and CMV-seronegative. The sequence joins TRBV9 to TRBJ2-7; 12 bases in the junction line up with TRBD2. The DNA reads as follows: TGTGCCAGCAGCGTAGGAGGGATGTCTAGCGGGAGGGCCTCCGAGCAGTACTTC. Translation gives CASSVGGMSSGRASEQYF. Here the CDR3 is joined to the reference TRBV9 and TRBJ2-7 genes, and the full variable domain is: DSGVTQTPKHLITATGQRVTLRCSPRSGDLSVYWYQQSLDQGLQFLIQYYNGEERAKGNILERFSAQQFPDLHSELNLSSLELGDSALYFCASSVGGMSSGRASEQYFGPGTRLTVT.